This is a list of T cell receptor beta chains from one sample in a study of CD8+ T cells in alopecia areata. Some clones are missing from TCRdb's copy, which holds only in-frame ones; the method was immunoSEQ multiplex PCR. The table has about 37,000 clones, around 57% seen once. The sequencing sample was made of CD4+ Tregs sorted from blood. These receptors all come from a human donor with alopecia areata. CDR3s leave out the opening cysteine and the closing phenylalanine or tryptophan.

j_call | v_call | cdr3_aa
TRBJ2-1 | TRBV18 | ASSSLNEQF
TRBJ2-5 | TRBV18 | ASSPDQGARETQY
TRBJ2-5 | TRBV14 | ASSQEVLAGGRETQY
TRBJ1-4 | TRBV4-2 | ASSQESGRTNEKLF
TRBJ2-3 | TRBV20-1 | SRTGSDTQY
. | TRBV10-2 | ASSERTSGSSEQY
TRBJ2-1 | TRBV7-6 | ASSLRQGSSYNEQF
TRBJ2-2 | TRBV7-2 | ASRAQNTGELF
TRBJ1-4 | TRBV6-5 | ASSPQRGGGEKLF
TRBJ1-2 | TRBV7-2 | ASTPRDRGFGYT